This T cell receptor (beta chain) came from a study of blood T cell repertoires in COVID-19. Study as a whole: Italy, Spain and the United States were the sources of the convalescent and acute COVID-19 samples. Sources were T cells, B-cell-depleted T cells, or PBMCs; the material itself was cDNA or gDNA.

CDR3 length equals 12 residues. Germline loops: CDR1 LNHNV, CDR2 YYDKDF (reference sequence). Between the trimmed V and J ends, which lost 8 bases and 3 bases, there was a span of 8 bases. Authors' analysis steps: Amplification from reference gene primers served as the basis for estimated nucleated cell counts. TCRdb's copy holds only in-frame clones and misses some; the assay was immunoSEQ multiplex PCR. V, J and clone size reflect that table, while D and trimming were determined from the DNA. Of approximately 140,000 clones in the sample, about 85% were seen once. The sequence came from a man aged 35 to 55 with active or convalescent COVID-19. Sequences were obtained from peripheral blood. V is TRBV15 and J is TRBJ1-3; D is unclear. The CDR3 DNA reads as TGTGCCACCTCGGGGATTGGAAACACCATATATTTT. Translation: CATSGIGNTIYF.